Listed below are T cell receptor beta chains from one sample, sequenced in a study of blood T cell repertoires in COVID-19. Method: immunoSEQ multiplex PCR; TCRdb's copy keeps in-frame clones and lacks some. This table holds around 230,000 clones, about nine tenths found once. What was sequenced was peripheral blood. These receptor sequences come from a man younger than 45 who had recovered from COVID-19. Both conserved end residues are part of each CDR3. The D gene is left open where the match is weak. Size is omitted from some rows. Given values are once, few, many or a class for expanded clones.

>-|TRBV5-6|-|TRBJ1-2
TGTGCCAGCAGTTCCGGGATACTCTATGGCTACACCTTC
CASSSGILYGYTF
>TRBD1|TRBV4-3|-|TRBJ1-2
TGCGCCAGCAGCCACACAGGGGGCGGCTATGGCTACACCTTC
CASSHTGGGYGYTF
>TRBD1|TRBV25-1|-|TRBJ1-2
TGTGCCAGCAGAACAGGGGCAGGATATGGCTACACCTTC
CASRTGAGYGYTF
>-|TRBV6-5|-|TRBJ1-3
TGTGCCAGCATGGAGATCTCTGGAAACACCATATATTTT
CASMEISGNTIYF
>-|TRBV7-9|few|TRBJ1-1
TGTGCCAGCAGCTTGGGACAGAACACTGAAGCTTTCTTT
CASSLGQNTEAFF
>-|TRBV29-1|-|TRBJ1-1
TGCAGCGTTGAATTGGCCGACAGGTCGGACACTGAAGCTTTCTTT
CSVELADRSDTEAFF
>TRBD1|TRBV4-2|few|TRBJ1-4
TGTGCCAGCAGCCAAGATCTCCCTGGGACAGGGAATGAAAAACTGTTTTTT
CASSQDLPGTGNEKLFF
>-|TRBV28|-|TRBJ2-1
TGTGCCAGCAGTCCCGTCACCCCACCCGGGCAGTTCTTC
CASSPVTPPGQFF
>TRBD2|TRBV13|once|TRBJ2-2
TGTGCCAGCAGCTCCCAGCCGTCGAAGGCGGGGGAGGGAGCACCCGGGGAGCTGTTTTTT
CASSSQPSKAGEGAPGELFF
>TRBD2|TRBV3-1/TRBV3-2|-|TRBJ2-7
TGTGCCAGCAGCCAGGCGACTAGCGGGGCATATGGCGACGAGCAGTACTTC
CASSQATSGAYGDEQYF
>-|TRBV12-3/TRBV12-4|-|TRBJ1-2
TGTGCCAGCAGTTTACCAGGGGATGGCTACACCTTC
CASSLPGDGYTF
>-|TRBV7-9|-|TRBJ2-3
TGTGCCAGCAGCTTTGGGACACTTAGCACAGATACGCAGTATTTT
CASSFGTLSTDTQYF
>TRBD1|TRBV29-1|-|TRBJ2-1
TGCAGCGTTGCGGGACAGGGTAACAATGAGCAGTTCTTC
CSVAGQGNNEQFF
>TRBD1|TRBV6-5|-|TRBJ2-7
TGTGCCAGCAGTTACGCCTCCGGGACAGGGATGTGGGAGCAGTACTTC
CASSYASGTGMWEQYF
>-|TRBV3-1/TRBV3-2|-|TRBJ1-2
TGTGCCAGCAGCAGCGGCCTCGGTATGCGTGGCTACACCTTC
CASSSGLGMRGYTF
>-|TRBV24-1|-|TRBJ2-7
TGTGCCACCAGTGGACCTCAGGGTAACCAGTACTTC
CATSGPQGNQYF
>-|TRBV5-8|once|TRBJ1-1
TGTGCCAGCAGCTTTGGCAGGGATACTGAAGCTTTCTTT
CASSFGRDTEAFF
>-|TRBV7-7|-|TRBJ2-2
TGTGCCAGCAGTCGACAGGGAGGGAACACCGGGGAGCTGTTTTTT
CASSRQGGNTGELFF
>-|TRBV3-1/TRBV3-2|-|TRBJ2-5
TGTGCCAGCAGCCTGGAAGGGGAAGAGACCCAGTACTTC
CASSLEGEETQYF
>-|TRBV29-1|-|TRBJ2-2
TGCAGCGTTGTCCGGAGCGGGTCCCTCGGGGAGCTGTTTTTT
CSVVRSGSLGELFF
>-|TRBV7-9|-|TRBJ2-7
TGTGCCAGCAGCTTAGTCCTAGCAGGCTACGAGCAGTACTTC
CASSLVLAGYEQYF
>-|TRBV27|few|TRBJ1-6
TGTGCCAGCAGTATTACAGGGTCCGGTTCCTATAATTCACCCCTCCACTTT
CASSITGSGSYNSPLHF
>TRBD2|TRBV6-5|-|TRBJ2-3
TGTGCCAGCAGTCCACTAGCGGGGAACACAGATACGCAGTATTTT
CASSPLAGNTDTQYF
>-|TRBV5-4|-|TRBJ1-2
TGTGCCAGCAGCCCAACAGGGACGGGGTATGGCTACACCTTC
CASSPTGTGYGYTF
>TRBD1|TRBV7-9|-|TRBJ1-1
TGTGCCAGCAGCCTAGGACAGGGACTGAACACTGAAGCTTTCTTT
CASSLGQGLNTEAFF
>-|TRBV19|-|TRBJ2-3
TGTGCCAGTAGTAGCCGACAGGCTTGGACAGATACGCAGTATTTT
CASSSRQAWTDTQYF
>TRBD2|TRBV10-2|once|TRBJ2-3
TGCGCCAGCACTAACTTAGCGGGCCCACCCACAGATACGCAGTATTTT
CASTNLAGPPTDTQYF
>TRBD1|TRBV7-9|once|TRBJ1-6
TGTGCCAGCAGCTTATGGGGGACAGGGACCTCACCCCTCCACTTT
CASSLWGTGTSPLHF
>TRBD2|TRBV9|-|TRBJ2-3
TGTGCCAGCAGCGTAGATAGCGGGGTGACAGATACGCAGTATTTT
CASSVDSGVTDTQYF
>-|TRBV10-3|once|TRBJ1-3
TGTGCCACAGTACAGGTCTCTGGAAACACCATATATTTT
CATVQVSGNTIYF
>TRBD2|TRBV4-1|-|TRBJ2-3
TGCGCCAGCAGCCAAGAGGTTCTAGCGGGGGGGCCTAAAGCAGATACGCAGTATTTT
CASSQEVLAGGPKADTQYF
>TRBD1|TRBV6-4|few|TRBJ1-5
TGTGCCAGCAGGCCGACAGGGACTGGCAATCAGCCCCAGCATTTT
CASRPTGTGNQPQHF
>-|TRBV5-5|-|TRBJ1-6
TGTGCCAGCAGCAACGACGGTGGAGCTTCACCCCTCCACTTT
CASSNDGGASPLHF
>-|TRBV5-1|-|TRBJ1-1
TGCGCCAGCAGCTTGGAGCTCCGAGGTAACACTGAAGCTTTCTTT
CASSLELRGNTEAFF
>-|TRBV5-4|-|TRBJ2-7
TGTGCCAGCAGGGACAGCTCCTACGAGCAGTACTTC
CASRDSSYEQYF
>TRBD1|TRBV20-1|once|TRBJ1-1
TGCAGTGTTCCGGGACAGGGTTCGGCTTTCTTT
CSVPGQGSAFF